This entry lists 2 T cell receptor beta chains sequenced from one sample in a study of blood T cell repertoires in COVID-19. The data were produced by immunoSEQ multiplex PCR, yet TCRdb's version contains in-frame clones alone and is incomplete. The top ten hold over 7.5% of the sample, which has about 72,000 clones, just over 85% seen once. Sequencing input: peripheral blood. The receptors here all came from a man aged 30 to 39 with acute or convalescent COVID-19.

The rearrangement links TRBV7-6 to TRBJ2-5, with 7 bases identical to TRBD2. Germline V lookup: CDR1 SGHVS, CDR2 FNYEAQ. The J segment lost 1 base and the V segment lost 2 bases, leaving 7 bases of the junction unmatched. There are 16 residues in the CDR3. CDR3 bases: TGTGCCAGCAGCTTAAGGGGAGGGGACCCCCAAGAGACCCAGTACTTC. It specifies CASSLRGGDPQETQYF. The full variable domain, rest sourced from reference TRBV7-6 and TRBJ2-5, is GAGVSQSPRYKVTKRGQDVALRCDPISGHVSLYWYRQALGQGPEFLTYFNYEAQQDKSGLPNDRFSAERPEGSISTLTIQRTEQRDSAMYRCASSLRGGDPQETQYFGPGTRLLVL.

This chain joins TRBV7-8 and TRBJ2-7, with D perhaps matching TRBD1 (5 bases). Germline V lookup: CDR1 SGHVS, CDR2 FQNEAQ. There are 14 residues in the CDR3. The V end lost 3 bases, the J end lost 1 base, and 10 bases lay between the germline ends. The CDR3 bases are TGTGCCAGCAGCTTTTCAGGGTTTTCCTACGAGCAGTACTTC. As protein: CASSFSGFSYEQYF.